The source of this T cell receptor beta chain is a study of blood T cell repertoires in COVID-19. About the research overall: Sites in the United States, Italy and Spain provided acute and convalescent COVID-19 samples. From T cells, B-cell-depleted T cells, or PBMCs came the material, which was cDNA or gDNA.

This clone has a single count. Per the original methods: Nucleated cell counts were estimated from reference gene primer amplification. Profiling relied on immunoSEQ multiplex PCR, and the TCRdb table lists in-frame clones only, not all of them. That table is the source of V, J and clone size, and D and trimming were worked out from the DNA. The sample yields roughly 160,000 clones, about 80% seen once. V was shortened by 0 bases and J by 7 bases, with 7 bases between the two germline ends. CDR3 length: 13 residues. The germline gives CDR1 SEHNR, CDR2 FQNEAQ (reference sequence). The sequence was collected from a man aged 70-80 years with active or convalescent COVID-19. The genes are TRBV7-9 and TRBJ1-3; a possible D gene is TRBD1 (5 bases). Sequences were obtained from peripheral blood. The DNA for the CDR3 is TGTGCCAGCAGCTTAGCGCGGGGGAACACCATATATTTT. This codes for CASSLARGNTIYF.